The count of the clone carrying this T cell receptor (beta chain) is one. The antigen remains undetermined. This sample is drawn from a study of cytomegalovirus exposure and HLA in healthy donors. General study results and limits: Some public TCRs appeared in many individuals, while most sequences were rare.

Some clones are missing from TCRdb's copy, which holds only in-frame ones; the method was immunoSEQ multiplex PCR. The table lists approximately 90,000 clones, roughly 97% of them singletons. The CDR3 is made up of 18 amino acids. J was trimmed by 7 bases and V by 7 bases; bases with no gene match: 18. The germline CDR1 and CDR2 sequences are LNHDA and SQIVND (reference sequence). V is TRBV19 and J is TRBJ2-4; 11 bases are shared with TRBD2. The sequenced sample was PBMCs. The sequence came from a man in his late teens or twenties in good health and CMV-seronegative. The CDR3 reads CASTAPGTSGYSNNIQYF. The DNA for the CDR3 is TGTGCCAGTACCGCTCCCGGGACTAGCGGCTACTCAAATAACATTCAGTACTTC.